The 14 T cell receptor beta chains below were found in one sample sequenced in a study of identical twins' blood T cells. Each CDR3 protein gets one entry after TCRdb re-called the 5' RACE reads with MiXCR. The repertoire consists of about 370,000 distinct CDR3 sequences, with about 28% occurring once and the leading ten covering about 6%. The material sequenced was PBMCs. The receptors derive from a woman aged 18-55 years in good health.

The chain uses TRBV7-9 and TRBJ1-1; maybe TRBD1 (5 bases). V was clipped by 5 bases and J by 5 bases, with 15 bases between them. The CDR3 totals 14 residues. Germline CDR1 SEHNR, CDR2 FQNEAQ (reference sequence). For the CDR3, the DNA is TGTGCCAGCAGCGAATCCGGGACGGCTACTGAAGCTTTCTTT. Translated, it gives CASSESGTATEAFF.

This clonotype has at least ten counts. Written as DNA, the CDR3 is TGTGCCAGCGGACTAGCGAACTACAATGAGCAGTTCTTC. It is translated as CASGLANYNEQFF. The genes are TRBV12-3 or TRBV12-4 and TRBJ2-1; 9 bases are a match to TRBD2. The CDR3 loop spans 13 amino acids. V trimming: 8 bases; J trimming: 3 bases; junction bases outside the gene matches: 2.

The CDR3 here is CSVPWTGSGTEAFF. CDR3 bases: TGCAGCGTTCCTTGGACAGGGTCTGGAACTGAAGCTTTCTTT. The chain has TRBV29-1 and TRBJ1-1, with 8 bases fitting TRBD1. Germline trimming cut 5 bases from V and 5 bases from J; bases unmatched to any gene: 10. This CDR3 is 14 amino acids long. CDR1 is SQVTM and CDR2 is ANQGSEA in the germline V gene.

The chain recombines TRBV5-8 with TRBJ1-2, with 7 bases identical to TRBD1. V shed 0 bases, J shed 5 bases, and the junction held 7 bases outside the gene matches. Per the germline V gene, CDR1 is SGHTS and CDR2 is YDEGEE. The CDR3 runs 15 residues. CDR3 nucleotides: TGTGCCAGCAGCTTGGAGGCAGGGGGGGAATATGGCTACACCTTC. Translating gives CASSLEAGGEYGYTF.

Turning to this clonotype: Sequence at one end of the junction differs from germline and may be a read error. This chain connects TRBV19 to TRBJ2-7, with D unclear. CDR3 size: 13 residues. Germline CDR1 and CDR2: LNHDA and SQIVND (reference sequence). The CDR3 coding sequence is TGTGCCAGTAGTGATTCCGGTTCCTACGAGCATTACTTC. Residues: CASSDSGSYEHYF.

This clonotype was observed a few times. This chain connects TRBV10-2 to TRBJ2-3, with 11 positions matching TRBD2. CDR1 and CDR2 from the germline V gene are WSHSY and SAAADI. The ends lost 7 bases at V and 4 bases at J; junction bases unmatched: 10. This CDR3 spans 16 amino acids. CDR3 in DNA: TGCGCCAGCAAGGCTAGCGGGGGGCTTAGGGCAGATACGCAGTATTTT. Its translation: CASKASGGLRADTQYF.

The chain couples TRBV12-3 or TRBV12-4 to TRBJ1-3; D is possibly TRBD1 (5 bases). The ends were cut back, 6 bases at V and 2 bases at J, with 17 bases in the middle. The CDR3 totals 16 residues. The CDR3 DNA follows: TGTGCCAGCAGCTCTGGGGGACGGGACCCTGGAAACACCATATATTTT. Residues: CASSSGGRDPGNTIYF.

This clonotype was seen only a few times. This rearrangement joins TRBV27 to TRBJ1-2; 9 bases agree with TRBD1. The CDR3 consists of 16 residues. Germline V gene sequence: CDR1 MNHEY, CDR2 SMNVEV (reference sequence). V shed 2 bases, J shed 0 bases, and the junction held 4 bases outside the gene matches. CDR3 residues: CASSLTGTGPNYGYTF. The CDR3 DNA reads TGTGCCAGCAGTTTAACGGGGACAGGGCCTAACTATGGCTACACCTTC.

This clonotype showed up many times. J is TRBJ1-5 and V is TRBV3-1; TRBD1 aligns across 7 bases. This CDR3 contains 14 residues. The trim removed 4 bases at V and 5 bases at J, leaving 5 bases unmatched. Germline V lookup: CDR1 LGHDT, CDR2 YNNKEL (reference sequence). DNA of the CDR3: TGTGCCAGCAGCCTCGGACAGGAGGATCAGCCCCAGCATTTT. It codes for CASSLGQEDQPQHF. The whole variable domain, filled in from reference TRBV3-1 and TRBJ1-5, reads DTAVSQTPKYLVTQMGNDKSIKCEQNLGHDTMYWYKQDSKKFLKIMFSYNNKELIINETVPNRFSPKSPDKAHLNLHINSLELGDSAVYFCASSLGQEDQPQHFGDGTRLSIL.

The chain is built from TRBV3-1 and TRBJ2-2; maybe TRBD1 (6 bases). CDR3 size: 14 residues. Trimming removed 3 bases at V and 2 bases at J, with 7 bases between. Per germline, CDR1 LGHDT and CDR2 YNNKEL (reference sequence). CDR3 residues: CASSQDSNTGELFF. DNA for the CDR3: TGTGCCAGCAGCCAGGACAGTAACACCGGGGAGCTGTTTTTT.

The chain carries TRBV7-9 and TRBJ1-4, with TRBD1 as a possible D gene (6 bases). The length of the CDR3 is 16 residues. Trimming took 5 bases from V and 3 from J, leaving 16 bases between them. Germline-derived CDR1 and CDR2 are SEHNR and FQNEAQ (reference sequence). The CDR3: CASSQRGGPANEKLFF. CDR3 in DNA: TGTGCCAGCAGCCAACGTGGGGGCCCGGCTAATGAAAAACTGTTTTTT.

The chain combines TRBV20-1 with TRBJ1-2; 9 bases align to TRBD1. The germline gives CDR1 DFQATT, CDR2 SNEGSKA (reference sequence). The junction had 5 bases not matched to a gene; V was cut back by 4 bases and J by 8 bases. There are 12 residues in the CDR3. CDR3: CSATGTGRGYTF. The CDR3 bases are TGCAGTGCTACCGGGACAGGGCGGGGCTACACCTTC.

The sample holds many counts of this clonotype. The chain employs TRBV12-3 or TRBV12-4 and TRBJ1-2; D remains ambiguous. V shed 3 bases and J shed 4 bases, with 6 bases lying between them. The CDR3 runs 12 residues. CDR3 nucleotide sequence: TGTGCCAGCAGTTTGGTCAGCTATGGCTACACCTTC. It specifies CASSLVSYGYTF.

This chain connects TRBV20-1 to TRBJ1-1; D may be TRBD1 (5 bases). The CDR3 consists of 13 residues. The V and J ends lost 0 bases and 1 base respectively, with 6 bases between them. Germline V gives CDR1 DFQATT, CDR2 SNEGSKA (reference sequence). CDR3: CSARDGTNTEAFF. The CDR3 DNA reads TGCAGTGCTAGAGATGGGACGAACACTGAAGCTTTCTTT.